This TCR beta chain was retrieved from a study of T cells after yellow fever vaccination. Study-wide results and limits: A weaker secondary response peaked on day 5, the primary on day 15. Contaminants from the bulk population, in the form of abundant clonotypes, could be found in FACS-sorted repertoires. Most clones from primary vaccination were detected again post-booster (around 96% CD4, about 85% CD8).

This clonotype was recorded many times. Its antigen is currently unknown. Trimming removed 8 bases from V and 2 bases from J; junction bases left unmatched: 1. Germline V gives CDR1 SGHVS, CDR2 FNYEAQ. CDR3 size: 13 residues. TCRdb reanalysed the 5' RACE reads using MiXCR and keeps one entry per CDR3 protein. The data contain hundreds of thousands of distinct CDR3 sequences, over 9% of them seen just once; the ten biggest clones take up more than 12%. This TCR came from a man between 25 and 39 years old who received the YFV17D yellow fever vaccine. The sample was PBMCs, taken on the day of the yellow fever booster vaccination. The chain links TRBV7-6 to TRBJ1-2, with 11 bases matching TRBD1. The CDR3 region has the DNA TGTGCCAGCGGACAGGGGGCCAACTATGGCTACACCTTC. Translation gives CASGQGANYGYTF.